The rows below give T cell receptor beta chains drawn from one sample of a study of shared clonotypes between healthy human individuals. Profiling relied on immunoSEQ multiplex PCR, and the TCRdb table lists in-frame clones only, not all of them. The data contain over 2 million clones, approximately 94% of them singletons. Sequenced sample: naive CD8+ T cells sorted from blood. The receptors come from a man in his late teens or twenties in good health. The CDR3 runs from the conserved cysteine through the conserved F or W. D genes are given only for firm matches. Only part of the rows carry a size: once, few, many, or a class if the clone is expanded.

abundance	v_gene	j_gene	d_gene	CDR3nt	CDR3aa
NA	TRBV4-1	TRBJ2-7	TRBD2	TGCGCCAGCAGCCAAGTAGGGACTAGCTTCTACGAGCAGTACTTC	CASSQVGTSFYEQYF
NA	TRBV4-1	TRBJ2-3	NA	TGCGCCAGCAGCCAAGGTGGGGATAGCACAGATACGCAGTATTTT	CASSQGGDSTDTQYF
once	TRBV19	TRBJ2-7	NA	TGTGCCAGTAGTATAGGCACGACCTACTACGAGCAGTACTTC	CASSIGTTYYEQYF
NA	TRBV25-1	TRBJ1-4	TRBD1	TGTGCCATCAGACAGGGGGCACGTGAAAAACTGTTTTTT	CAIRQGAREKLFF
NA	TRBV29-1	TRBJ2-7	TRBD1	TGCAGCGTTGAAGTGAAGGGCTCTGGGACAGGGAGCTACGAGCAGTACTTC	CSVEVKGSGTGSYEQYF
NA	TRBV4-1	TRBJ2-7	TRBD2	TGCGCCAGCAGCCAGATCGAAGCGGGAGACGAGCAGTACTTC	CASSQIEAGDEQYF
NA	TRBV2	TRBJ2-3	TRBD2	TGTGCCAGCAGTCCCAGCGGGGGGGTAGGCACAGATACGCAGTATTTT	CASSPSGGVGTDTQYF
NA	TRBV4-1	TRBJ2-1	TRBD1	TGCGCCAGCAGTCGGACAGGGGTCAGCTCCTACAATGAGCAGTTCTTC	CASSRTGVSSYNEQFF
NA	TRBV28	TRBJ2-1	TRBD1	TGTGCCAGCAGTCCTGGGACAGGTTTTTACAATGAGCAGTTCTTC	CASSPGTGFYNEQFF
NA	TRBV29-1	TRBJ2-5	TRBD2	TGCAGCGTTGTTGGGACTAGCGGGACCTTCCAAGAGACCCAGTACTTC	CSVVGTSGTFQETQYF
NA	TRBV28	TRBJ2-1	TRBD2	TGTGCCAGCAGTGTCGGGAGGGCCACCTACAATGAGCAGTTCTTC	CASSVGRATYNEQFF
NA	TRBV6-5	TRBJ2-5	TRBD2	TGTGCCAGCAGTTCCCCGATGAGCGGGGGGGAGACCCAGTACTTC	CASSSPMSGGETQYF
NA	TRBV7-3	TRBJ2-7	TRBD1	TGTGCCAGCACCTATGACAGGGCCTACGAGCAGTACTTC	CASTYDRAYEQYF
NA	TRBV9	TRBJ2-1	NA	TGTGCCAGCAGCGTAGCGGGACCCGCCAGTAATGAGCAGTTCTTC	CASSVAGPASNEQFF
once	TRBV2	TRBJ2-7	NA	TGTGCCAGCATCGTAGCAGGGGGGGTGGAGCAGTACTTC	CASIVAGGVEQYF
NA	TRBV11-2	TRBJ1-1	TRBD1	TGTGCCAGCAGCACCGACAGGGTCTCGACCACTGAAGCTTTCTTT	CASSTDRVSTTEAFF
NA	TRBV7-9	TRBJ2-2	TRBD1	TGTGCCAGCAGCTTAACAGGGGGCACCGGGGAGCTGTTTTTT	CASSLTGGTGELFF
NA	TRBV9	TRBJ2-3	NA	TGTGCCAGCAGCCCCCACCCAACCCTCCGTAATACGCAGTATTTT	CASSPHPTLRNTQYF
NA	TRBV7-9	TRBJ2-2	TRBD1	TGTGCCAGCAGCTTTGACGGGACAGGGGAGGTCACCGGGGAGCTGTTTTTT	CASSFDGTGEVTGELFF
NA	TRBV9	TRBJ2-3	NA	TGTGCCAGCAGCGTAGGGTACAGCACAGATACGCAGTATTTT	CASSVGYSTDTQYF
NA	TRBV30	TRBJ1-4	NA	TGTGCCTGTCGGTGGGATGAAAAACTGTTTTTT	CACRWDEKLFF
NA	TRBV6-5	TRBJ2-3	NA	TGTGCCAGCAGTCCTTTAGTGTTAGCCTCAGATACGCAGTATTTT	CASSPLVLASDTQYF
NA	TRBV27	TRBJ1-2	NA	TGTGCCAGCAGTTCCAACCTGTATGGCTACACCTTC	CASSSNLYGYTF
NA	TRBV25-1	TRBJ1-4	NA	TGTGCCAGCAGTGAATATCAGGGATGGGAAAAACTGTTTTTT	CASSEYQGWEKLFF
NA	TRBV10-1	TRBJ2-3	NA	TGCGCCAGCAGTGAGTCTTCAGGGGCAGATACGCAGTATTTT	CASSESSGADTQYF
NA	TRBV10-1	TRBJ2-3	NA	TGCGCCAGCAGCACGGGCCCTAGGGATACGCAGTATTTT	CASSTGPRDTQYF
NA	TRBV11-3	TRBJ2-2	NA	TGTGCCAGCAGCTTAGCGGGGCGGATCCACACCGGGGAGCTGTTTTTT	CASSLAGRIHTGELFF
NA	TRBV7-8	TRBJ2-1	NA	TGTGCCAGCAGCTTCGCAACCTACAATGAGCAGTTCTTC	CASSFATYNEQFF
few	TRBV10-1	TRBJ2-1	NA	TGCGCCAGCGTTGGCCGGGGGTGGGATGCGTTCTTC	CASVGRGWDAFF
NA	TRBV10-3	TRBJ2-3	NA	TGTGCCATCAGTGAGTCTCAAGGACTGGGCACAGATACGCAGTATTTT	CAISESQGLGTDTQYF
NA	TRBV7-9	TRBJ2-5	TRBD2	TGTGCCAGCAGCCTGCTAGGGAGCGGGGTGCAAGAGACCCAGTACTTC	CASSLLGSGVQETQYF
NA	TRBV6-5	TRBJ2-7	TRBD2	TGTGCCAGCAGTTACTCTGCGGGAGAGGCCTCGTACGAGCAGTACTTC	CASSYSAGEASYEQYF
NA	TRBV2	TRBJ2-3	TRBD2	TGTGCCAGCGGGCCGGGACTAGCGGGGGCCACAGATACGCAGTATTTT	CASGPGLAGATDTQYF
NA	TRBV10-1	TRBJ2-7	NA	TGCGCCAGCAGTGAGACTACCTCCTACGAGCAGTACTTC	CASSETTSYEQYF
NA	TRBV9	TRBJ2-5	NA	TGTGCCAGCAGCGTAGACGGCAGGATCCAAGAGACCCAGTACTTC	CASSVDGRIQETQYF
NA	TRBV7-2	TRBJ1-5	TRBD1	TGTGCCAGCAGCCCAGGACAGGGCAATCAGCCCCAGCATTTT	CASSPGQGNQPQHF
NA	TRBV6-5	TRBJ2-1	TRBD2	TGTGCCAGCAGTACTAGCGACACCTACAATGAGCAGTTCTTC	CASSTSDTYNEQFF
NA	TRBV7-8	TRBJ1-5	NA	TGTGCCAGCAGCAGCGGGGGGGGTGAAAACCATCAGCCCCAGCATTTT	CASSSGGGENHQPQHF
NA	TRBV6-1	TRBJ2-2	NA	TGTGCCAGCATGGGTCCGAACACCGGGGAGCTGTTTTTT	CASMGPNTGELFF
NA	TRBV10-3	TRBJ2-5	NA	TGTGCCATCAGGACAGACCAAGAGACCCAGTACTTC	CAIRTDQETQYF
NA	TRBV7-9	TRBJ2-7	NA	TGTGCCAGCAGCTTAGGGACTATTTCCTACGAGCAGTACTTC	CASSLGTISYEQYF
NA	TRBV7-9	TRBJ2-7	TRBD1	TGTGCCAGCAGTGACGAGGGGGCGAACAACCTATACGAGCAGTACTTC	CASSDEGANNLYEQYF
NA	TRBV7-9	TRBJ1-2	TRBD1	TGTGCCAGCAGCTCACAAGGGGGCGTAGACTATGGCTACACCTTC	CASSSQGGVDYGYTF
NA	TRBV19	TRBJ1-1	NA	TGTGCCAGTAAATTCGGGGTTGAGGCTTTCTTT	CASKFGVEAFF
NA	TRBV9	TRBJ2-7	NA	TGTGCCAGCAGCCCCTTCCTGGACAGTACGGTCGAGCAGTACTTC	CASSPFLDSTVEQYF
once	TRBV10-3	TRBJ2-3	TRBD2	TGTGCCATCACTACTAGCGGGAGGGCTGGCACAGATACGCAGTATTTT	CAITTSGRAGTDTQYF
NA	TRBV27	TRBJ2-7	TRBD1	TGTGCCACCAGGGACAGGGGTTTAGCCGAGCAGTACTTC	CATRDRGLAEQYF
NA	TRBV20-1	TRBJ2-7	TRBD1	TGCAGTGCTGTACAGGGGGCGGAGCAGTACTTC	CSAVQGAEQYF
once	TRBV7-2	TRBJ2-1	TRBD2	TGTGCCAGCAGCTCACCGGGAGGGCCCAATGAGCAGTTCTTC	CASSSPGGPNEQFF
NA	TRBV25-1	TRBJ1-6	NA	TGTGCCAGCAGTGAGACGGGCTATAATTCACCCCTCCACTTT	CASSETGYNSPLHF
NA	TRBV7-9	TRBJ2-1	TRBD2	TGTGCCAGCAGCTTGAACCCCGGACTAGCGGGAGGTGAGCAGTTCTTC	CASSLNPGLAGGEQFF
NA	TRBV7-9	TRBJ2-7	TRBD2	TGTGCCAGCGGCGGGAGTTCCTACGAGCAGTACTTC	CASGGSSYEQYF
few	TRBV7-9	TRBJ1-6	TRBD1	TGTGCCAGCAGCTTAGTTCAGGGGGATTCACCCCTCCACTTT	CASSLVQGDSPLHF
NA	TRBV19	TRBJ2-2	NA	TGTGCCAGTAGCCTCTACCAGTACACCGGGGAGCTGTTTTTT	CASSLYQYTGELFF
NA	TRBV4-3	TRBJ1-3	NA	TGCGCCAGCAGCCAAGATCCCCCGGGAGGGGAAGGTGGAAACACCATATATTTT	CASSQDPPGGEGGNTIYF